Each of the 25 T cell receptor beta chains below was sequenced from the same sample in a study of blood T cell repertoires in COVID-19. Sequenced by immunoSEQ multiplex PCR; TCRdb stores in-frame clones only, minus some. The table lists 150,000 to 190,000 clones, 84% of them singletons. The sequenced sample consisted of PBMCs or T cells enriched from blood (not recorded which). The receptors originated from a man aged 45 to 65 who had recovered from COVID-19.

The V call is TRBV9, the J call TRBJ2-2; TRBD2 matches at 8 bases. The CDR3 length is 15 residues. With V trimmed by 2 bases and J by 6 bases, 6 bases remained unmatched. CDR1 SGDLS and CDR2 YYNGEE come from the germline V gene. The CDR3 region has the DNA TGTGCCAGCAGCGTGCATAGCGGGGTGGCCGGGGAGCTGTTTTTT. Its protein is CASSVHSGVAGELFF. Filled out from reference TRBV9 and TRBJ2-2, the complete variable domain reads DSGVTQTPKHLITATGQRVTLRCSPRSGDLSVYWYQQSLDQGLQFLIQYYNGEERAKGNILERFSAQQFPDLHSELNLSSLELGDSALYFCASSVHSGVAGELFFGEGSRLTVL.

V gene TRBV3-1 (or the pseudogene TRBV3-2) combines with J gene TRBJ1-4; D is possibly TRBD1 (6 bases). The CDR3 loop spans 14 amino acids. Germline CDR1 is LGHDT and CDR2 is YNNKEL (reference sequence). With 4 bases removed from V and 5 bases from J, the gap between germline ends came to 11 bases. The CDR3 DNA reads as TGTGCCAGCAGCCCAAAGGGGGGGAATGAAAAACTGTTTTTT. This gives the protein CASSPKGGNEKLFF.

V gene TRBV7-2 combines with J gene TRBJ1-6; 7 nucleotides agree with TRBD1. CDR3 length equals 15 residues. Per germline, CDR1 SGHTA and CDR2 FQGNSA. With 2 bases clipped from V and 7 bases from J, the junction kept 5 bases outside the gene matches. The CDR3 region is CASSLMGQTNSPLHF. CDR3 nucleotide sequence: TGTGCCAGCAGCTTAATGGGACAGACAAATTCACCCCTCCACTTT.

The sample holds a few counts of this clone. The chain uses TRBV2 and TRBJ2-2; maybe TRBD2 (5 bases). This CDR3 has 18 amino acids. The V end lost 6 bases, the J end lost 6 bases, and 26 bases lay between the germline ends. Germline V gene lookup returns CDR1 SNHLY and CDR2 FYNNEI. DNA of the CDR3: TGTGCCAGCAGCACTACTAGACCCACCTCCTCCATGCCCGGGGAGCTGTTTTTT. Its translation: CASSTTRPTSSMPGELFF. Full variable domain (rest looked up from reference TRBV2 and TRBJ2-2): EPEVTQTPSHQVTQMGQEVILRCVPISNHLYFYWYRQILGQKVEFLVSFYNNEISEKSEIFDDQFSVERPDGSNFTLKIRSTKLEDSAMYFCASSTTRPTSSMPGELFFGEGSRLTVL.

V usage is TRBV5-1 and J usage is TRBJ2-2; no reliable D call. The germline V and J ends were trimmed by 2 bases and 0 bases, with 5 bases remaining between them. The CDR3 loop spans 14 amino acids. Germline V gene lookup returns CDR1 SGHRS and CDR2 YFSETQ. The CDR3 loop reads CASSFNTNTGELFF. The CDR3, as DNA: TGCGCCAGCAGCTTTAACACGAACACCGGGGAGCTGTTTTTT.

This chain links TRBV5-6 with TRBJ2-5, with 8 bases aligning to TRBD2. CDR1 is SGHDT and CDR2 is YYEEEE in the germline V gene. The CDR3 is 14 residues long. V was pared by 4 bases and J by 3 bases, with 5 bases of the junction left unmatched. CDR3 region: CASSPGTREETQYF. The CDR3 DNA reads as TGTGCCAGCAGCCCCGGGACTAGGGAAGAGACCCAGTACTTC.

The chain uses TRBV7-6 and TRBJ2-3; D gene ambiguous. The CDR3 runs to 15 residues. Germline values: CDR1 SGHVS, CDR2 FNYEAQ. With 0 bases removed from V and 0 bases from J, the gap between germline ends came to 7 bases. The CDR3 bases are TGTGCCAGCAGCTTAGCCGAAACTAGCACAGATACGCAGTATTTT. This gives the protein CASSLAETSTDTQYF.

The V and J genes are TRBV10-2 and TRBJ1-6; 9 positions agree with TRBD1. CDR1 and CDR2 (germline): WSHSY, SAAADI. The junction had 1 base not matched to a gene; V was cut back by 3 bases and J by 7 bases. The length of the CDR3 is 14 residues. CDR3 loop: CASSDTGGNSPLHF. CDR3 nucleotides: TGCGCCAGCAGTGATACAGGGGGCAATTCACCCCTCCACTTT.

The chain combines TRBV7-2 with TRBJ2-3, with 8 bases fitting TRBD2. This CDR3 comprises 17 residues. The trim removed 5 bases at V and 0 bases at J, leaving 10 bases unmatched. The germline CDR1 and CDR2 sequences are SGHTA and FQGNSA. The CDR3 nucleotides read TGTGCCAGCAGCAGGACTGGGGAGCGGGGGAGCACAGATACGCAGTATTTT. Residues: CASSRTGERGSTDTQYF. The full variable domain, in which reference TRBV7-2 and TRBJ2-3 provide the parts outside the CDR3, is GAGVSQSPSNKVTEKGKDVELRCDPISGHTALYWYRQSLGQGLEFLIYFQGNSAPDKSGLPSDRFSAERTGGSVSTLTIQRTQQEDSAVYLCASSRTGERGSTDTQYFGPGTRLTVL.

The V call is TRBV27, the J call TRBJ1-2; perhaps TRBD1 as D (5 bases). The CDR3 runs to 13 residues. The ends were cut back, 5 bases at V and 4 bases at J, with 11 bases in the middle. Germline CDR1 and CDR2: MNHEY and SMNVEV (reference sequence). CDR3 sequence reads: CASSQQARYGYTF. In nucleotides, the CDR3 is TGTGCCAGCAGTCAACAGGCCCGCTATGGCTACACCTTC.

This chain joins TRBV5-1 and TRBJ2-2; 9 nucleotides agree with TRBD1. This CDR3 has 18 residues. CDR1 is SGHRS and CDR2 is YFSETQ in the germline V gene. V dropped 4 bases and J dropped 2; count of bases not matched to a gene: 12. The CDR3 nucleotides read TGCGCCAGCAGCCCACGGTCACAGGGGGCGCTTAACACCGGGGAGCTGTTTTTT. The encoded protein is CASSPRSQGALNTGELFF.

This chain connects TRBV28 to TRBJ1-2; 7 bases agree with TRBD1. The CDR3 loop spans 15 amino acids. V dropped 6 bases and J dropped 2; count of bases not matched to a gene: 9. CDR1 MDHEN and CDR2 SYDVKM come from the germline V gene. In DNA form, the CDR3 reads TGTGCCAGCAGAGGGGGGCCCAGGGGGAACTATGGCTACACCTTC. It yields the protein CASRGGPRGNYGYTF.

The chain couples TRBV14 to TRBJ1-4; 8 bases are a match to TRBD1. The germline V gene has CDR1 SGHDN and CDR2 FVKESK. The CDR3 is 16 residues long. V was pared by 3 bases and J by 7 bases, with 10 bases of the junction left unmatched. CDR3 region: CASSQGTGGIFEKLFF. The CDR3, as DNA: TGTGCCAGCAGCCAGGGGACAGGTGGAATTTTTGAAAAACTGTTTTTT.

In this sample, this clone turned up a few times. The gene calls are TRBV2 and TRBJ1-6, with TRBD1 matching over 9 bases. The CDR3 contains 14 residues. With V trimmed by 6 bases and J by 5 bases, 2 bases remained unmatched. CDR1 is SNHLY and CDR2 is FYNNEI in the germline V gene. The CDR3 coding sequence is TGTGCCAGCAGGACAGGGGGGAATAATTCACCCCTCCACTTT. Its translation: CASRTGGNNSPLHF.

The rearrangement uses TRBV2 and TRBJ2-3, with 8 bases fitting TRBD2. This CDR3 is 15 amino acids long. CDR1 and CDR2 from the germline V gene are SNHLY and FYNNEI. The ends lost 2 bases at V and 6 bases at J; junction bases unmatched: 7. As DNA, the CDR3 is TGTGCCAGCAGTGAATTTGGGACTAGTTCGGATACGCAGTATTTT. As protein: CASSEFGTSSDTQYF.

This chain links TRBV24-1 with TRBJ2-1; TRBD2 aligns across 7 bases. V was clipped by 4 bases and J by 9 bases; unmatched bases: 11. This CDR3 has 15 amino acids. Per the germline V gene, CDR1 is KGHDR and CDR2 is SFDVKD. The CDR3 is CATSDPRGRVGEQFF. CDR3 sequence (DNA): TGTGCCACCAGTGACCCCAGAGGGAGGGTAGGTGAGCAGTTCTTC.

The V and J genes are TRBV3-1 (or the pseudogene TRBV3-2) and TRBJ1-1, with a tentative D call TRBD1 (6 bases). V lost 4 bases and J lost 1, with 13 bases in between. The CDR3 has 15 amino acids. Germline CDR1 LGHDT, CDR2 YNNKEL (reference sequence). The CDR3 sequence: CASSPSGTRNTEAFF. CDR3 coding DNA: TGTGCCAGCAGCCCAAGCGGGACAAGGAACACTGAAGCTTTCTTT.

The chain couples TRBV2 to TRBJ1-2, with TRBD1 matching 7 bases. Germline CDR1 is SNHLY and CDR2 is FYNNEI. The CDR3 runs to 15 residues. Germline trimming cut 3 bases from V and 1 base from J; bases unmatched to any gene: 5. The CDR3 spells CASSDWGQSNYGYTF. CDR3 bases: TGTGCCAGCAGTGATTGGGGACAGAGTAACTATGGCTACACCTTC.

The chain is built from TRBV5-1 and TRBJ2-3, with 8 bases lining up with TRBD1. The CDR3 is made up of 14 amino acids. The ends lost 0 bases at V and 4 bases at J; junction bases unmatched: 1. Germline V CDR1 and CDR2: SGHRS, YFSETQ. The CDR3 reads CASSLDRGADTQYF. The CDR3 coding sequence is TGCGCCAGCAGCTTGGACAGGGGGGCAGATACGCAGTATTTT.

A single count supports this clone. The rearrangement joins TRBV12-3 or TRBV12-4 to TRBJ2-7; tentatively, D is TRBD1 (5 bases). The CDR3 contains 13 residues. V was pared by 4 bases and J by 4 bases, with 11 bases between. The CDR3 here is CASSSDSLYEQYF. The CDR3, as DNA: TGTGCCAGCAGTTCTGACAGCCTATACGAGCAGTACTTC.

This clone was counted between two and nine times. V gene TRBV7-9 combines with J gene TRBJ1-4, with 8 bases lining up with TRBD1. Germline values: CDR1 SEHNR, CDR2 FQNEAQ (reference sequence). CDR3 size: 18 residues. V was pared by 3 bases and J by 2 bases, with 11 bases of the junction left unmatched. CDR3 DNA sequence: TGTGCCAGCAGCTTCCAGGGGGCGAGATTTGTGACTAATGAAAAACTGTTTTTT. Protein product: CASSFQGARFVTNEKLFF.

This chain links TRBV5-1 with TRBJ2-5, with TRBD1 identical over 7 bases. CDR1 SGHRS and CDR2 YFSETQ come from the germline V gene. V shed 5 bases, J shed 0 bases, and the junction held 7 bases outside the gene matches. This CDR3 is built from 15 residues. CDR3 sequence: CASRVPQGNQETQYF. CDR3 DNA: TGCGCCAGCAGGGTTCCACAGGGGAACCAAGAGACCCAGTACTTC.

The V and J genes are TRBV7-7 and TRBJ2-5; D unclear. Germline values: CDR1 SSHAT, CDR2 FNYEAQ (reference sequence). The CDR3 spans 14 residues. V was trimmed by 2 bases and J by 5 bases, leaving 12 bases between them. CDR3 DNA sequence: TGTGCCAGCAGCTTAAACCAGGTCTCGGAGACCCAGTACTTC. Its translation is CASSLNQVSETQYF. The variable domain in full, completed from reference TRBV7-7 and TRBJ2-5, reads GAGVSQSPRYKVTKRGQDVTLRCDPISSHATLYWYQQALGQGPEFLTYFNYEAQPDKSGLPSDRFSAERPEGSISTLTIQRTEQRDSAMYRCASSLNQVSETQYFGPGTRLLVL.

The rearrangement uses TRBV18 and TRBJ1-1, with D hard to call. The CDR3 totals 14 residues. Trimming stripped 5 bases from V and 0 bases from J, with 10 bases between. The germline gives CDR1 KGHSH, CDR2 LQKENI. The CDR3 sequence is CASSAGNMNTEAFF. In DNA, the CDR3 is TGTGCCAGCTCAGCGGGGAACATGAACACTGAAGCTTTCTTT.

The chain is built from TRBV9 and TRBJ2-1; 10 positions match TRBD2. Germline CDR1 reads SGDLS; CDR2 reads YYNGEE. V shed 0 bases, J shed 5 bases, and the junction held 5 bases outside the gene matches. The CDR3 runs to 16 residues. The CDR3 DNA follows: TGTGCCAGCAGCGTAGGACTAGCGGGTGGCGACAATGAGCAGTTCTTC. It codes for CASSVGLAGGDNEQFF.